This T cell receptor (beta chain) was found in a study of control samples from healthy donors and cancer patients. Generated by immunoSEQ multiplex PCR, the TCRdb table keeps only in-frame clones and is missing some. The sample comprises around 82,000 clones, about 89% of which are singletons, and approximately 7.2% rests with the top ten. There are 18 residues in the CDR3. The sequenced sample consisted of blood. V is TRBV7-5 and J is TRBJ2-1; the table's D call of TRBD1 was not tested on the DNA. TRBV7-5 is a pseudogene locus. The sequence derives from a man aged 45-65 years in good health. CDR3: CARSLTTSGVFSYNEQFF. CDR3 coding DNA: TGTGCCAGAAGCCTGACGACATCAGGCGTATTTTCCTACAATGAGCAGTTCTTC.